Detailed here is one TCR beta chain. The source of the sample is a study of shared clonotypes between healthy human individuals. Study information: CD4 naive and CD4 memory each took three plates per donor, while CD8 naive took two and CD8 memory one.

Here immunoSEQ multiplex PCR was the method, and the copy in TCRdb shows in-frame clones only, minus some. The data contain approximately 350,000 clones, around 74% of them singletons. V was pared by 1 base and J by 9 bases, with 14 bases between. This CDR3 has 14 amino acids. Germline V CDR1 and CDR2: SGHDN, FVKESK. This chain uses TRBV14 with TRBJ2-3; D gene unclear. The TCR sequence derives from a man in his thirties or forties in good health. What was sequenced was memory CD4+ T cells sorted from blood. Subset indicated: CD45RA-negative fraction. Here the CDR3 reads CASSQGAFGYTQYF. The CDR3 DNA reads TGTGCCAGCAGCCAAGGGGCCTTTGGTTACACGCAGTATTTT.